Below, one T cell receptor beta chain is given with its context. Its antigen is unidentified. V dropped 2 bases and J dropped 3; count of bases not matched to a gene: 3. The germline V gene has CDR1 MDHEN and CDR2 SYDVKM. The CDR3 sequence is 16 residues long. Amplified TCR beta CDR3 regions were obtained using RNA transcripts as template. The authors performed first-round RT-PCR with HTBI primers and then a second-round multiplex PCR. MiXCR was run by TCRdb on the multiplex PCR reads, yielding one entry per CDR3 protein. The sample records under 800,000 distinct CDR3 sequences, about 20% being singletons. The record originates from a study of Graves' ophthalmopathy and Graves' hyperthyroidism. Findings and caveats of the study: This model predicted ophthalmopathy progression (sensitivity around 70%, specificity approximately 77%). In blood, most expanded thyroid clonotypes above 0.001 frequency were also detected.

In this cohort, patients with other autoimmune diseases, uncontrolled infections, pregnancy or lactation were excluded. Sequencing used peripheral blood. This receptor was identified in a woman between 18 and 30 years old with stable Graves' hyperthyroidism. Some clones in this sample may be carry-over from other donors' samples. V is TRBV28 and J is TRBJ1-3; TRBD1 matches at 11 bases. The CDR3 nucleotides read TGTGCCAGCAGTTTAGGGACAGGGGGTCTTGGAAACACCATATATTTT. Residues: CASSLGTGGLGNTIYF.